This TCR beta chain was captured by sequencing in a study of shared clonotypes between healthy human individuals. Study-wide results and caveats: The four-donor shared clonotypes exceeded non-shared clonotypes in generation probability, with non-shared ones scoring lower.

This clone turned up a few times. Its antigen is not identified. One junction end disagrees with the germline gene, perhaps due to a read error. Caucasian adults residing in Nashville, Tennessee made up all the donors. About 30,000 T cell genomes, or around 0.2 ug DNA, went into the sorted-subset replicate PCRs. Clones were read by immunoSEQ multiplex PCR, and TCRdb kept only the in-frame ones, dropping some. The sample contains more than 900,000 clones, around 78% of which appear only once. The CDR3 runs to 15 residues. The germline CDR1 and CDR2 sequences are LNHNV and YYDKDF (reference sequence). The sequence came from a man between 18 and 35 years old in good health. Some clones in this sample may be carry-over from other donors' samples. The source material was memory CD4+ T cells from PBMCs. Sample subset: CD45RA-negative fraction. The chain couples TRBV15 to TRBJ1-2; D remains unclear. In DNA, the CDR3 is TGTGCCACCAGCAGAGAAAGCGGCCCTAACTATGGCTGCACCTTC. Its translation is CATSRESGPNYGCTF.